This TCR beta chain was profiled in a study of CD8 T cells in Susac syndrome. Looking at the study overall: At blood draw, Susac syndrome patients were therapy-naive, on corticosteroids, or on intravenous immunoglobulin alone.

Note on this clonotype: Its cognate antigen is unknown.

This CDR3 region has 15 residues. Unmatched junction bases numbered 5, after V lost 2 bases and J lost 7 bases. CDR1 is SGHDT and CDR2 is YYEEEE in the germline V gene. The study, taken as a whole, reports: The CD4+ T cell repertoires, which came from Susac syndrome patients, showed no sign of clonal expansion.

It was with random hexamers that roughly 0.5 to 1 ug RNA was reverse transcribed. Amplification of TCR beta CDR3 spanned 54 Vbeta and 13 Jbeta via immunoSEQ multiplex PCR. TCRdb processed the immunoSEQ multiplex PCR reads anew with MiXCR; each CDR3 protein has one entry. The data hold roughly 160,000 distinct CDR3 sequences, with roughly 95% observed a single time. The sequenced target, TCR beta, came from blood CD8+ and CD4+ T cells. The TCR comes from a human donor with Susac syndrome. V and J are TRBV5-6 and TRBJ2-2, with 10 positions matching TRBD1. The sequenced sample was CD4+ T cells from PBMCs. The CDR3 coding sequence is TGTGCCAGCAGCTTCTTGACAGGGGGCCTCGGGGAGCTGTTTTTT. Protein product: CASSFLTGGLGELFF.